The 24 T cell receptor beta chains in this list originate from one sample, sequenced in a study of CD4 T cell repertoires in COVID-19. Sequencing was done directly on freshly isolated, uncultured memory T cells. The data were produced by immunoSEQ multiplex PCR, yet TCRdb's version contains in-frame clones alone and is incomplete. Of about 25,000 clones in the sample, more than 85% are singletons; the top ten hold 0.65% to 0.8%. The sequencing here drew on circulating follicular helper CD4+ T cells (cTfh) from blood, taken before the COVID-19 pandemic. These receptors were obtained from a human donor who had COVID-19.

A word on this clone: The junction and the germline gene differ at one end; a read error may be behind it. V is TRBV5-1 and J is TRBJ1-4; tentatively, D is TRBD1 (5 bases). Germline V gene lookup returns CDR1 SGHRS and CDR2 YFSETQ. This CDR3 comprises 16 residues. This CDR3 reads CTSSVAPGGTNEKLFF. CDR3 bases: TGCACCAGCAGCGTGGCTCCCGGGGGGACTAATGAAAAACTGTTTTTT.

V is TRBV5-1 and J is TRBJ2-3, with 11 nucleotides matching TRBD2. J gave up 2 bases and V 0 bases, and 5 bases lay outside the gene matches. Germline V gives CDR1 SGHRS, CDR2 YFSETQ. The CDR3 contains 17 residues. CDR3 region: CASSLEVAGGPTDTQYF. The CDR3 DNA reads as TGCGCCAGCAGCTTGGAGGTAGCGGGGGGGCCCACAGATACGCAGTATTTT.

The gene calls are TRBV7-7 and TRBJ2-1; D unresolved. The CDR3 has 13 residues. Germline loops: CDR1 SSHAT, CDR2 FNYEAQ (reference sequence). Trimming took off 5 bases at V and 5 bases at J, with 10 bases between the two ends. CDR3 DNA: TGTGCCAGCAGCCCGGTCTATAACAATGAGCAGTTCTTC. This sequence encodes CASSPVYNNEQFF.

The chain is built from TRBV19 and TRBJ2-3; 11 bases align to TRBD2. The CDR3 runs to 14 residues. Germline V lookup: CDR1 LNHDA, CDR2 SQIVND (reference sequence). Trimming cost V 5 bases and J 6 bases; bases outside gene matches: 4. The CDR3, as DNA: TGTGCCAGTAGTTCTCTAGCGGGAGGCGATACGCAGTATTTT. Its translation is CASSSLAGGDTQYF.

This clone was seen once. This chain links TRBV6-6 with TRBJ1-2, with 8 bases matching TRBD1. The CDR3 spans 15 residues. The germline gives CDR1 MNHNY, CDR2 SVGAGI (reference sequence). V gave up 6 bases and J gave up 3 bases; unmatched junction bases: 9. The CDR3 nucleotides read TGTGCCAGCAGGAACAGGGGGGAGGATTACTATGGCTACACCTTC. Its translation is CASRNRGEDYYGYTF.

The chain links TRBV7-3 to TRBJ2-2; 7 nucleotides align to TRBD1. Germline trimming cut 4 bases from V and 5 bases from J; bases unmatched to any gene: 7. CDR1 and CDR2 from the germline V gene are SGHTA and FQGTGA. The CDR3 sequence is 15 residues long. CDR3 in DNA: TGTGCCAGCAGCTCGACAGGGTTACGGACCGGGGAGCTGTTTTTT. Translation gives CASSSTGLRTGELFF.

This chain joins TRBV28 and TRBJ2-1, with a possible D match to TRBD2 (5 bases). The CDR3 loop spans 16 amino acids. The V gene lost 6 bases and the J gene lost 1 base, with 16 bases spanning the gap. Germline CDR1 is MDHEN and CDR2 is SYDVKM. CDR3 in amino acids: CASRTPGTRSYNEQFF. For the CDR3, the DNA is TGTGCCAGCAGGACACCGGGAACACGTTCCTACAATGAGCAGTTCTTC.

This chain links TRBV9 with TRBJ2-3; the match to TRBD2 covers 12 bases. J gave up 3 bases and V 0 bases, and 2 bases lay outside the gene matches. The CDR3 extends over 16 amino acids. Germline CDR1 and CDR2: SGDLS and YYNGEE. The CDR3 loop reads CASSVASGGGTDTQYF. The CDR3 DNA reads TGTGCCAGCAGCGTAGCTAGCGGGGGGGGTACAGATACGCAGTATTTT.

This sequence joins TRBV28 and TRBJ1-2, with D possibly TRBD1 on 5 matching bases. The CDR3 spans 11 residues. The germline V gene encodes CDR1 MDHEN and CDR2 SYDVKM. V lost 7 bases and J lost 7, with 10 bases in between. This CDR3 reads CASTGDFGYTF. As DNA, the CDR3 is TGTGCCAGCACCGGGGACTTTGGCTACACCTTC.

CDR3 loop: CASSLNSPSGANVLTF. The CDR3 DNA sequence: TGTGCCAGCAGCTTAAACAGTCCCTCTGGGGCCAACGTCCTGACTTTC. The rearrangement joins TRBV11-1 to TRBJ2-6; D gene ambiguous. The V and J ends lost 2 bases and 0 bases respectively, with 8 bases between them. Germline V CDR1 and CDR2: SGHAT, FQDESV (reference sequence). CDR3 length: 16 amino acids.

The chain recombines TRBV29-1 with TRBJ1-1; tentative D call: TRBD1 (5 bases). The CDR3 runs 13 residues. With 3 bases removed from V and 1 base from J, the gap between germline ends came to 9 bases. The V gene's germline CDR1 is SQVTM and CDR2 ANQGSEA. CDR3 bases: TGCAGCGTTGACGCAGGGTCGAACACTGAAGCTTTCTTT. It specifies CSVDAGSNTEAFF.

V and J are TRBV9 and TRBJ2-3; 8 bases fit TRBD2. This CDR3 has 14 amino acids. V lost 4 bases, J lost 2 bases, and 3 bases stayed unmatched. Germline CDR1 is SGDLS and CDR2 is YYNGEE. CDR3 loop: CASSPLAVTDTQYF. CDR3 DNA sequence: TGTGCCAGCAGCCCACTAGCGGTCACAGATACGCAGTATTTT.

This sequence joins TRBV14 and TRBJ1-2, with 8 bases identical to TRBD1. The V segment lost 10 bases and the J segment 5 bases; nucleotides outside the gene matches: 9. CDR1 is SGHDN, CDR2 FVKESK, per germline. The CDR3 consists of 13 residues. In DNA form, the CDR3 reads TGTGCCACTTCGGACAGGGCTTTTTATGGCTACACCTTC. Its translation is CATSDRAFYGYTF.

CDR3 sequence: CASSPGTDYSNQPQHF. CDR3 nucleotide sequence: TGCGCCAGCAGCCCGGGGACAGACTATAGCAATCAGCCCCAGCATTTT. This chain joins TRBV4-1 and TRBJ1-5; 7 bases match TRBD1. J was trimmed by 0 bases and V by 4 bases; bases with no gene match: 6. Germline assignment: CDR1 MGHRA and CDR2 YSYEKL. This CDR3 is 16 amino acids long.

The V call is TRBV29-1, the J call TRBJ2-1; no clear D. The germline V gene encodes CDR1 SQVTM and CDR2 ANQGSEA. The CDR3 is 12 residues long. V shed 2 bases and J shed 6 bases, with 8 bases lying between them. CDR3 residues: CSVELLGNEQFF. The CDR3 bases are TGCAGCGTTGAACTACTCGGCAATGAGCAGTTCTTC.

A single count supports this clone. The chain couples TRBV23-1 to TRBJ1-5, with D maybe TRBD1 (6 bases). TRBV23-1 is marked as an open reading frame, function uncertain. Trimming cost V 0 bases and J 5 bases, with 20 bases left between them. This CDR3 is 18 amino acids long. CDR3 DNA: TGCGCCAGCAGTCAATCAAAGGGGGTGAAGGGGTACGATCAGCCCCAGCATTTT. Amino acids: CASSQSKGVKGYDQPQHF.

This clone was recorded only once. V and J are TRBV11-3 and TRBJ2-3; maybe TRBD1 (5 bases). Trimming stripped 5 bases from V and 5 bases from J, with 20 bases between. The CDR3 covers 16 residues. Germline-derived CDR1 and CDR2 are SGHNT and YENEEA. Here the CDR3 reads CASSQGHAGSGDTQYF. In nucleotides, the CDR3 is TGTGCCAGCAGCCAAGGACACGCCGGATCGGGAGATACGCAGTATTTT.

The V gene is TRBV11-3, the J gene TRBJ1-1; 10 bases line up with TRBD1. Unmatched junction bases numbered 5, after V lost 2 bases and J lost 5 bases. Germline CDR1 reads SGHNT; CDR2 reads YENEEA. CDR3 length: 15 residues. This chain's CDR3 is CASSLKDRGGTEAFF. The CDR3 DNA reads TGTGCCAGCAGCTTAAAGGACAGGGGGGGAACTGAAGCTTTCTTT.

This clone was recorded once. This chain connects TRBV29-1 to TRBJ2-3; TRBD1 might be the D (5 bases). CDR1 SQVTM and CDR2 ANQGSEA come from the germline V gene. V shed 6 bases and J shed 2 bases, with 12 bases lying between them. CDR3 length equals 13 residues. DNA of the CDR3: TGCAGCGTACAGGATTCTTCCACAGATACGCAGTATTTT. Protein sequence: CSVQDSSTDTQYF.

The chain links TRBV27 to TRBJ1-3; possible D gene TRBD1, 5 bases. In germline, CDR1 is MNHEY, CDR2 SMNVEV (reference sequence). The CDR3 sequence is 15 residues long. V lost 10 bases and J 5 bases, leaving 21 bases between the germline ends. CDR3 sequence: CANLPDGGVRNTIYF. The CDR3 DNA is TGTGCCAACCTCCCCGACGGGGGAGTGAGAAACACCATATATTTT.

The gene calls are TRBV7-9 and TRBJ2-2, with 7 nucleotides matching TRBD2. V was pared by 4 bases and J by 1 base, with 12 bases of the junction left unmatched. The CDR3 length is 18 residues. In germline, CDR1 is SEHNR, CDR2 FQNEAQ (reference sequence). The CDR3 loop reads CASSSQYGPGGNTGELFF. In DNA, the CDR3 is TGTGCCAGCAGCTCCCAATACGGACCGGGGGGGAACACCGGGGAGCTGTTTTTT.

This rearrangement joins TRBV27 to TRBJ1-1, with a possible D match to TRBD1 (6 bases). With 3 bases removed from V and 1 base from J, the gap between germline ends came to 24 bases. This CDR3 has 19 amino acids. Germline V gene sequence: CDR1 MNHEY, CDR2 SMNVEV (reference sequence). CDR3 amino acids: CASSFRAFSSTGQNTEAFF. As DNA, the CDR3 is TGTGCCAGCAGTTTTAGGGCTTTTTCCTCGACAGGACAGAACACTGAAGCTTTCTTT.

The chain has TRBV2 and TRBJ1-5; 7 positions agree with TRBD1. Germline trimming cut 8 bases from V and 4 bases from J; bases unmatched to any gene: 5. The germline CDR1 and CDR2 sequences are SNHLY and FYNNEI. This CDR3 region has 13 residues. The CDR3 coding sequence is TGTGCCAGCGGCCAGACAGGGAATCAGCCCCAGCATTTT. As protein: CASGQTGNQPQHF.

The V call is TRBV2, the J call TRBJ2-7; TRBD1 matches 11 bases. The CDR3 extends over 18 amino acids. V was pared by 4 bases and J by 4 bases, with 15 bases of the junction left unmatched. CDR1 is SNHLY and CDR2 is FYNNEI in the germline V gene. The CDR3 DNA is TGTGCCAGCAGTGGGGACAGGGGGAGAGGGACTAGAAGGTACGAGCAGTACTTC. Its translation: CASSGDRGRGTRRYEQYF.